These T cell receptor beta chains were read from a single sample in a study of read filtering for tumor transcriptome and immune sequencing. One entry per CDR3 protein, called by TCRdb with MiXCR from the reads. The sample records some 80,000 distinct CDR3 sequences, approximately 13% being singletons. Material for sequencing was a population of CD138-negative cells sorted from bone marrow. These receptors all come from a donor older than 35 with multiple myeloma. The CDR3 runs from the conserved cysteine through the conserved F or W. D genes are given only for firm matches. Not every row has a clone size; where given, it reads once, few, many or a size class.

clone_size	v_call	d_call	j_call	cdr3_aa	cdr3_nt
many	TRBV12-3/TRBV12-4	.	TRBJ1-5	CASSLSTGYQPQHF	TGTGCCAGCAGTTTATCGACAGGATATCAGCCCCAGCATTTT
.	TRBV20-1	.	TRBJ1-1	CSARDRFSGNEAFF	TGCAGTGCTAGAGATAGGTTCTCCGGGAACGAAGCTTTCTTT
many	TRBV20-1	.	TRBJ2-5	CSASQARDQYF	TGCAGTGCCAGCCAGGCCCGGGACCAGTACTTC
many	TRBV11-1	.	TRBJ2-1	CASRLTPPDRRNEQFF	TGTGCCAGCAGATTAACCCCCCCCGACAGGAGAAATGAGCAGTTCTTC
many	TRBV29-1	TRBD2	TRBJ2-5	CSVVGAGGGETQYF	TGCAGCGTAGTAGGAGCGGGAGGTGGAGAGACCCAGTACTTC
many	TRBV20-1	.	TRBJ1-5	CSAFGGQLGNQPQHF	TGCAGTGCTTTCGGGGGGCAGTTAGGCAATCAGCCCCAGCATTTT
many	TRBV7-2	.	TRBJ1-5	CASSLVSNQPQHF	TGTGCCAGCAGCTTAGTCAGCAATCAGCCCCAGCATTTT
medium-sized	TRBV29-1	.	TRBJ2-2	CSVKTSNTGELFF	TGCAGCGTTAAGACATCGAACACCGGGGAGCTGTTTTTT
many	TRBV20-1	.	TRBJ2-5	CSARVPLAGQETQYF	TGCAGTGCTAGAGTTCCCCTAGCTGGACAAGAGACCCAGTACTTC
many	TRBV2	TRBD1	TRBJ1-1	CASRHDREGTEAFF	TGTGCCAGCAGGCATGACAGGGAGGGAACTGAAGCTTTCTTT
many	TRBV28	TRBD1	TRBJ2-5	CASSLPGTGGETQYF	TGTGCCAGCAGTCTACCCGGGACAGGGGGAGAGACCCAGTACTTC
.	TRBV9	TRBD1	TRBJ1-1	CASNQGQGSTGAFF	TGTGCCAGCAACCAGGGACAGGGGTCCACTGGAGCTTTCTTT
many	TRBV28	.	TRBJ1-1	CASSLYREGEAFF	TGTGCCAGCAGTTTATACAGGGAGGGTGAAGCTTTCTTT
few	TRBV5-4	TRBD2	TRBJ2-5	CAFRTSGREETQYF	TGTGCCTTTCGGACTAGCGGGAGGGAAGAGACCCAGTACTTC
many	TRBV11-2	.	TRBJ2-7	CASSFALGYEQYF	TGTGCCAGCAGCTTCGCCCTGGGTTACGAGCAGTACTTC
many	TRBV7-2	.	TRBJ2-1	CASSAGTLGVFF	TGTGCCAGCAGCGCCGGGACCCTCGGGGTGTTCTTC
many	TRBV6-1	.	TRBJ2-1	CASNTIAKGEQFF	TGTGCCAGCAACACCATCGCCAAGGGCGAGCAGTTCTTC
.	TRBV29-1	TRBD2	TRBJ2-1	CSVEDLAGAPNGPFF	TGCAGCGTTGAAGATTTAGCGGGTGCCCCCAATGGGCCGTTCTTC
many	TRBV7-9	.	TRBJ2-1	CASSQPERGQSYNEQFF	TGTGCCAGCAGCCAACCGGAACGGGGGCAGTCCTACAATGAGCAGTTCTTC
many	TRBV29-1	.	TRBJ1-1	CSVEVALQTEAFF	TGCAGCGTTGAGGTGGCGTTGCAGACTGAAGCTTTCTTT
many	TRBV7-8	TRBD2	TRBJ2-1	CASRVMAGGQNEQFF	TGTGCCAGCAGAGTGATGGCGGGAGGGCAGAATGAGCAGTTCTTC
few	TRBV20-1	.	TRBJ2-5	CSAPRRRGGQETQYF	TGCAGTGCCCCGAGGAGACGGGGCGGACAAGAGACCCAGTACTTC
.	TRBV7-9	TRBD1	TRBJ2-5	CASSSTTGTETQYF	TGTGCCAGCAGCTCTACGACAGGGACGGAGACCCAGTACTTC
many	TRBV20-1	TRBD2	TRBJ2-1	CSARELGGDSYNEQFF	TGCAGTGCTAGAGAGCTGGGAGGGGACTCCTACAATGAGCAGTTCTTC
few	TRBV5-1	.	TRBJ2-3	CASSMASSTDTQYF	TGCGCCAGCAGCATGGCCAGCAGCACAGATACGCAGTATTTT
.	TRBV2	TRBD2	TRBJ2-3	CASSEASGISTDTQYF	TGTGCCAGCAGTGAGGCTAGCGGGATCAGCACAGATACGCAGTATTTT
.	TRBV19	.	TRBJ2-2	CASSIVGAGGELFF	TGTGCCAGTAGTATTGTGGGGGCTGGCGGGGAGCTGTTTTTT
.	TRBV4-1	.	TRBJ2-1	CASSQEDSSYNEQFF	TGCGCCAGCAGCCAAGAGGACTCCAGTTACAATGAGCAGTTCTTC
many	TRBV5-1	TRBD2	TRBJ2-5	CASSPSGDGETQYF	TGCGCCAGCAGCCCCAGCGGGGATGGGGAGACCCAGTACTTC
few	TRBV12-3/TRBV12-4	.	TRBJ2-1	CASSLGAVGEQFF	TGTGCCAGCAGTCTCGGGGCTGTGGGGGAGCAGTTCTTC
many	TRBV5-1	TRBD1	TRBJ2-1	CASSQPGQKYNEQFF	TGCGCCAGCAGCCAGCCGGGACAGAAATACAATGAGCAGTTCTTC
many	TRBV7-3	.	TRBJ2-1	CASSSQGIEQFF	TGTGCCAGCAGCTCCCAGGGTATTGAGCAGTTCTTC
many	TRBV6-5	.	TRBJ1-2	CASSPDGQGYGYTF	TGTGCCAGCAGTCCGGACGGGCAGGGCTATGGCTACACCTTC
few	TRBV18	.	TRBJ2-2	CASSPIYSRDTGELFF	TGTGCCAGCTCACCGATTTACAGCCGGGACACCGGGGAGCTGTTTTTT
many	TRBV29-1	TRBD1	TRBJ2-2	CSVSRGLNTGELFF	TGCAGCGTTTCCAGGGGGCTGAACACCGGGGAGCTGTTTTTT
many	TRBV5-1	TRBD1	TRBJ2-7	CASSSGQGWDEQYF	TGCGCCAGCAGCTCCGGACAGGGCTGGGACGAGCAGTACTTC
.	TRBV6-2/TRBV6-3	.	TRBJ1-2	CASSFTGKYGYTF	TGTGCCAGCAGTTTCACAGGGAAATATGGCTACACCTTC
.	TRBV29-1	TRBD2	TRBJ2-7	CSAGTSGRTVDF	TGCAGCGCCGGGACTAGCGGGAGGACGGTGGACTTC
many	TRBV12-3/TRBV12-4	.	TRBJ1-1	CASSLGDTEAFF	TGTGCCAGCAGTTTAGGGGACACTGAAGCTTTCTTT
many	TRBV6-6	.	TRBJ2-7	CASTPLGTYEQYF	TGTGCCAGCACCCCACTCGGGACCTACGAGCAGTACTTC
.	TRBV6-2/TRBV6-3	.	TRBJ2-1	CASTTGSRVNEQFF	TGTGCCAGCACGACCGGGAGTAGGGTCAATGAGCAGTTCTTC
.	TRBV14	.	TRBJ1-2	CASSPNQSGAGYTF	TGTGCCAGCAGCCCCAACCAATCAGGGGCTGGCTACACCTTC
.	TRBV5-1	.	TRBJ2-5	CASSHRDGQETQYF	TGCGCCAGCAGCCACCGGGACGGACAAGAGACCCAGTACTTC
.	TRBV14	TRBD2	TRBJ2-1	CASSQVGTRGEQSF	TGTGCCAGCAGCCAAGTTGGGACTAGGGGTGAGCAGTCCTTC
many	TRBV11-2	.	TRBJ2-6	CASSLFGFSGANVLTF	TGTGCCAGCAGCTTATTTGGTTTCTCTGGGGCCAACGTCCTGACTTTC
many	TRBV28	.	TRBJ2-5	CASPLDLQETQYF	TGTGCCAGCCCCCTCGACCTCCAAGAGACCCAGTACTTC
few	TRBV7-2	TRBD1	TRBJ2-7	CASSLSWDRTYEQYF	TGTGCCAGCAGCTTATCCTGGGACAGGACTTACGAGCAGTACTTC
many	TRBV20-1	TRBD2	TRBJ2-1	CSALSGRPYNEQFF	TGCAGTGCCCTGAGCGGGAGGCCTTACAATGAGCAGTTCTTC
.	TRBV19	.	TRBJ2-2	CASSKSGYNTGELFF	TGTGCCAGTAGTAAAAGCGGATATAACACCGGGGAGCTGTTTTTT
many	TRBV3-1	.	TRBJ1-5	CASSHGQGASNQPQHF	TGTGCCAGCAGCCATGGCCAGGGAGCCAGCAATCAGCCCCAGCATTTT